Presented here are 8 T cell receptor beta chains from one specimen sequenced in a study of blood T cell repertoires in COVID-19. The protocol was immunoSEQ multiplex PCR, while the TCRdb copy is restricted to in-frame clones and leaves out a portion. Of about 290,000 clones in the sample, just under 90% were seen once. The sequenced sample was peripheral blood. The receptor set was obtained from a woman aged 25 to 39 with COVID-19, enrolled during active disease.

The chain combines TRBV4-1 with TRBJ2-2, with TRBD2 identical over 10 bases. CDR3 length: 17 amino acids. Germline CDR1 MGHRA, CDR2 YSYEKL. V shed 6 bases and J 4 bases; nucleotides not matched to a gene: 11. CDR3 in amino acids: CASSRAPLAGITGELFF. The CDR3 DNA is TGCGCCAGCAGTCGGGCCCCACTAGCGGGAATCACCGGGGAGCTGTTTTTT.

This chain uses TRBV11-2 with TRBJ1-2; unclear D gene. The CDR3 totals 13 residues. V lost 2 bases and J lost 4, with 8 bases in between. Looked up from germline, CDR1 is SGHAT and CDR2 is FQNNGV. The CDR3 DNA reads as TGTGCCAGCAGCTTACTCGGCGGCTATGGCTACACCTTC. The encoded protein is CASSLLGGYGYTF.

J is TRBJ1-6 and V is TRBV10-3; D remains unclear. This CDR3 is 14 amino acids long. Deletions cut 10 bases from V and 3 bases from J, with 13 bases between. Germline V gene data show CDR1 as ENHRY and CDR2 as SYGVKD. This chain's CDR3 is CATGEQDYNSPLHF. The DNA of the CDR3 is TGTGCCACCGGAGAACAAGACTATAATTCACCCCTCCACTTT.

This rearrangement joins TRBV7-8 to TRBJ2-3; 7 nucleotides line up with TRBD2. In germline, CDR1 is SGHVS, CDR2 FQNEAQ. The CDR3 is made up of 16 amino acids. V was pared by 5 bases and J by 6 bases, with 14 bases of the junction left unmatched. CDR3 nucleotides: TGTGCCAGCAGCCCAAGGGCGGGGGACCCCTGGGATACGCAGTATTTT. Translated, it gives CASSPRAGDPWDTQYF.

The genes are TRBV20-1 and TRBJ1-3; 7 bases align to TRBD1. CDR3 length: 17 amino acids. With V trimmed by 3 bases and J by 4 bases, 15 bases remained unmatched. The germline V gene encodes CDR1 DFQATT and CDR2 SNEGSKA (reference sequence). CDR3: CSASAPKQGNAGNTIYF. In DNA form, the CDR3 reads TGCAGTGCTAGTGCCCCGAAACAGGGGAATGCAGGAAACACCATATATTTT.

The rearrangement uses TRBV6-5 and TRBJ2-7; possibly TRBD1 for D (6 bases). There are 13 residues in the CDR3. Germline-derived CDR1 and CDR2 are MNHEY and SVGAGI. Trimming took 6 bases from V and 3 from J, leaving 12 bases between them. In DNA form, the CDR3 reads TGTGCCAGCAGGGCGGACAGTTTCTACGAGCAGTACTTC. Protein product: CASRADSFYEQYF.

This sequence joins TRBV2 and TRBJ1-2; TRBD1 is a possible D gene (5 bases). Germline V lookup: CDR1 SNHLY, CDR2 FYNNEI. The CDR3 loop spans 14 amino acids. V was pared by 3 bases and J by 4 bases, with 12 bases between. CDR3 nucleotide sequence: TGTGCCAGCAGTGATAGTGGGGGGACCTATGGCTACACCTTC. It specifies CASSDSGGTYGYTF.

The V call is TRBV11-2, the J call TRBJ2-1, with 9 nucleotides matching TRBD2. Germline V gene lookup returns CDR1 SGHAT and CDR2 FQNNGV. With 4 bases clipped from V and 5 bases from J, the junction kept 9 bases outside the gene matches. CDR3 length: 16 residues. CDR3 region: CASSSYFSGGNNEQFF. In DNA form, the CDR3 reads TGTGCCAGCAGCTCATATTTCAGCGGGGGGAACAATGAGCAGTTCTTC. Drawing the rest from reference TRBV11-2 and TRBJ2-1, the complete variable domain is EAGVAQSPRYKIIEKRQSVAFWCNPISGHATLYWYQQILGQGPKLLIQFQNNGVVDDSQLPKDRFSAERLKGVDSTLKIQPAKLEDSAVYLCASSSYFSGGNNEQFFGPGTRLTVL.